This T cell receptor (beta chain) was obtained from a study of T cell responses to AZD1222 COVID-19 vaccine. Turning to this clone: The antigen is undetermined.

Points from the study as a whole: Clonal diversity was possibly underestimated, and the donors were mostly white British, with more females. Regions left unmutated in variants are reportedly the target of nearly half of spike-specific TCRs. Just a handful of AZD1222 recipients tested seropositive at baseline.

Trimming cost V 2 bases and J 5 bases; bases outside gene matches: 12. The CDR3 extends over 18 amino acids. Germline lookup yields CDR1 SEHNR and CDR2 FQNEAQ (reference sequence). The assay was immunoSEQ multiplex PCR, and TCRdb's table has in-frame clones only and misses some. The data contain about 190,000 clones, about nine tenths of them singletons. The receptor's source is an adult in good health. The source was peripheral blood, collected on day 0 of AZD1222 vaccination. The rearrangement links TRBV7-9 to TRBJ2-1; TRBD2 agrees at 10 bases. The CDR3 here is CASSLQLSALAGDNEQFF. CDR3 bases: TGTGCCAGCAGCTTACAGCTCTCTGCCCTAGCGGGGGACAATGAGCAGTTCTTC.